The 4 T cell receptor beta chains below were found in one sample sequenced in a study of prognosis after radiotherapy for stage I lung cancer (dated by TCRdb to the early 2020s). The sample was run on an Illumina HiSeq 3000. Two rounds of multiplex PCR were used to amplify the TCR beta CDR3 region from genomic DNA. The first PCR round used primers specific to each TRBV and TRBJ gene, with sequences filed in Chinese patent CN105087789A. TCRdb cleaned the public reads at Q25 with fastp, built clones with MiXCR and kept in-frame beta chains. Under each unique CDR3 protein, matching rows form one entry showing the most common genes and DNA. Here the sample has about 18,000 distinct CDR3 sequences; approximately 29% occur a single time. The top ten hold 31% of the sample. Material: PBMCs, obtained before or after stereotactic body radiation therapy (not recorded which). The receptors here all came from a donor aged 50 or older with non-small cell lung cancer.

This clonotype was observed at least ten times. The chain carries TRBV28 and TRBJ2-3; 7 bases map to TRBD2. This CDR3 spans 15 amino acids. Trimming at V came to 4 bases and at J to 2 bases, leaving 6 bases not matched to a gene. Germline V CDR1 and CDR2: MDHEN, SYDVKM. CDR3: CASSWRETTTDTQYF. DNA for the CDR3: TGTGCCAGCAGTTGGCGGGAGACAACCACAGATACGCAGTATTTT. Drawing the rest from reference TRBV28 and TRBJ2-3, the complete variable domain is DVKVTQSSRYLVKRTGEKVFLECVQDMDHENMFWYRQDPGLGLRLIYFSYDVKMKEKGDIPEGYSVSREKKERFSLILESASTNQTSMYLCASSWRETTTDTQYFGPGTRLTVL.

This clonotype was observed many times. The chain recombines TRBV6-5 with TRBJ2-3, with no clear D. Per the germline V gene, CDR1 is MNHEY and CDR2 is SVGAGI. Trimming took off 2 bases at V and 2 bases at J, with 5 bases between the two ends. The CDR3 spans 13 residues. The CDR3 sequence: CASSYALTDTQYF. In DNA, the CDR3 is TGTGCCAGCAGTTACGCCCTCACAGATACGCAGTATTTT.

This clonotype came up a few times. The rearrangement uses TRBV20-1 and TRBJ1-5, with D maybe TRBD1 (5 bases). The CDR3 loop spans 16 amino acids. The germline V gene has CDR1 DFQATT and CDR2 SNEGSKA (reference sequence). The V gene lost 6 bases and the J gene lost 2 bases, with 20 bases spanning the gap. This CDR3 is CSAHGGGARGNQPQHF. The DNA for the CDR3 is TGCAGTGCCCACGGGGGTGGGGCTCGGGGCAATCAGCCCCAGCATTTT.

Remarks on this clonotype: A far larger clone lies a single base away; this is likely a read error. The genes are TRBV6-8 and TRBJ2-3, with a possible D match to TRBD1 (6 bases). The CDR3 is 15 amino acids. Per the germline V gene, CDR1 is MNHGY and CDR2 is SAAAGT. In DNA form, the CDR3 reads TGTGCCAGCAGGCCTGGGGGCGTGAGGGCAGATATGCAGTATTTT. Its protein is CASRPGGVRADMQYF.